The next 32 T cell receptor beta chains were all read from a single sample in a study of blood T cell repertoires in COVID-19. TCRdb's copy holds only in-frame clones and misses some; the assay was immunoSEQ multiplex PCR. The data show 120,000 to 150,000 clones, approximately 80% seen once. Sequencing was done on a sample of peripheral blood. Receptors were obtained from a woman aged 45-59 years with acute or convalescent COVID-19.

In this sample, this clone turned up once. The chain has TRBV18 and TRBJ1-2, with D perhaps TRBD1 (5 bases). Trimming removed 1 base at V and 2 bases at J, with 8 bases between. In germline, CDR1 is KGHSH, CDR2 LQKENI. This CDR3 contains 14 residues. CDR3 residues: CASSPRRVNYGYTF. Here the CDR3 DNA reads TGTGCCAGCTCACCACGCAGGGTAAACTATGGCTACACCTTC.

The V gene is TRBV27, the J gene TRBJ1-4; 9 bases align to TRBD1. Germline trimming cut 6 bases from V and 8 bases from J; bases unmatched to any gene: 7. The CDR3 consists of 14 residues. The germline CDR1 and CDR2 sequences are MNHEY and SMNVEV (reference sequence). For the CDR3, the DNA is TGTGCCAGCAGACCACAGGGGGCAGGGGAAAAACTGTTTTTT. Its protein product is CASRPQGAGEKLFF.

With respect to this clone: Other DNA sequences within the sample encode an identical CDR3. This rearrangement joins TRBV6-5 to TRBJ2-7, with 8 bases fitting TRBD1. Germline V gene sequence: CDR1 MNHEY, CDR2 SVGAGI. V was pared by 0 bases and J by 4 bases, with 2 bases of the junction left unmatched. The CDR3 consists of 14 residues. The CDR3 loop reads CASSYSGQGYEQYF. The CDR3 nucleotides are TGTGCCAGCAGTTACTCCGGACAGGGTTACGAGCAGTACTTC.

The V gene is TRBV6-1, the J gene TRBJ1-1; D gene uncertain. There are 16 residues in the CDR3. Germline assignment: CDR1 MNHNS and CDR2 SASEGT. V was pared by 4 bases and J by 4 bases, with 19 bases between. The CDR3 region has the DNA TGTGCCAGCAGTGGGCAAGAGGGAACCCTGGGCACTGAAGCTTTCTTT. This codes for CASSGQEGTLGTEAFF.

This rearrangement joins TRBV5-6 to TRBJ1-6; TRBD1 agrees at 12 bases. Germline assignment: CDR1 SGHDT and CDR2 YYEEEE. CDR3 length: 16 amino acids. The J segment lost 13 bases and the V segment lost 3 bases, leaving 11 bases of the junction unmatched. DNA of the CDR3: TGTGCCAGCAGCTGGGGGACAGGGGGCTACGGCTTGCCCCTCCACTTT. Its translation: CASSWGTGGYGLPLHF. Looking up the rest from reference TRBV5-6 and TRBJ1-6 gives the full variable domain: DAGVTQSPTHLIKTRGQQVTLRCSPKSGHDTVSWYQQALGQGPQFIFQYYEEEERQRGNFPDRFSGHQFPNYSSELNVNALLLGDSALYLCASSWGTGGYGLPLHFGNGTRLTVT.

Comments on this clone: Mismatch with germline at one junction end may stem from a read error. The chain couples TRBV18 to TRBJ1-5; the D gene is possibly TRBD1 (6 bases). CDR1 and CDR2 from the germline V gene are KGHSH and LQKENI. The CDR3 has 13 amino acids. CDR3 bases: TGTGCCAGCTCACCCGGGGGGGCTCAGGCCCAGCATTTT. It encodes CASSPGGAQAQHF.

This clone came up a few times. This chain uses TRBV29-1 with TRBJ1-2, with D possibly being TRBD1 (6 bases). The CDR3 has 14 residues. V lost 8 bases, J lost 4 bases, and 20 bases lay in between. CDR1 SQVTM and CDR2 ANQGSEA come from the germline V gene. Here the CDR3 reads CSSQTTTGTYGYTF. CDR3 in DNA: TGCAGCTCCCAGACTACGACAGGCACCTATGGCTACACCTTC.

The CDR3 sequence is CASSTGFFNGYTF. The CDR3 DNA is TGTGCCAGCAGTACAGGGTTCTTCAATGGCTACACCTTC. The gene calls are TRBV27 and TRBJ1-2, with a weak D call TRBD1 (6 bases). Trimming left V 5 bases short and J 6 bases short, with 13 bases between. From germline, CDR1 is MNHEY and CDR2 SMNVEV (reference sequence). The CDR3 sequence is 13 residues long.

The V and J genes are TRBV19 and TRBJ2-2; 7 positions agree with TRBD2. The length of the CDR3 is 15 residues. Germline V gene data show CDR1 as LNHDA and CDR2 as SQIVND (reference sequence). V trimming: 3 bases; J trimming: 5 bases; junction bases outside the gene matches: 6. For the CDR3, the DNA is TGTGCCAGTAGTATCGGGGGGAGAGGGACCGGGGAGCTGTTTTTT. Amino acids: CASSIGGRGTGELFF.

This chain connects TRBV4-3 to TRBJ1-5; weak D call: TRBD1 (5 bases). V lost 4 bases and J 7 bases, leaving 11 bases between the germline ends. This CDR3 has 13 residues. Germline V gives CDR1 LGHNA, CDR2 YSLEER. The CDR3 region is CASSPFRGQPQHF. CDR3 coding DNA: TGCGCCAGCAGCCCCTTTCGGGGGCAGCCCCAGCATTTT.

This rearrangement joins TRBV11-2 to TRBJ2-5; 12 nucleotides match TRBD2. From germline, CDR1 is SGHAT and CDR2 FQNNGV. The CDR3 spans 18 residues. The J segment lost 5 bases and the V segment lost 2 bases, leaving 12 bases of the junction unmatched. The CDR3 DNA sequence: TGTGCCAGCAGCTTAAGCTCTTCTAGCGGGGGGGAAGGGGAGACCCAGTACTTC. Translated, it gives CASSLSSSSGGEGETQYF.

This chain uses TRBV12-3 or TRBV12-4 with TRBJ1-2; possible D gene TRBD1, 5 bases. The CDR3 consists of 13 residues. V lost 0 bases, J lost 3 bases, and 5 bases lay in between. The CDR3 DNA reads as TGTGCCAGCAGTTTAGCAGGGGACTATGGCTACACCTTC. This translates into CASSLAGDYGYTF.

The V and J genes are TRBV6-6 and TRBJ1-6, with TRBD1 as a possible D gene (6 bases). The V end was cut by 6 bases, the J end by 9 bases, with 12 bases between. CDR1 and CDR2 (germline): MNHNY, SVGAGI (reference sequence). The CDR3 contains 13 residues. The CDR3 region has the DNA TGTGCCAGCAGGGAGACAGGCCCTTCACCCCTCCACTTT. Residues: CASRETGPSPLHF.

V and J are TRBV15 and TRBJ1-2; D perhaps matches TRBD1 (5 bases). CDR1 and CDR2 from the germline V gene are LNHNV and YYDKDF (reference sequence). V lost 5 bases and J 7 bases, leaving 23 bases between the germline ends. This CDR3 has 16 residues. The CDR3 region has the DNA TGTGCCACCAGCCCCACCCGGGAGGGGAAATTTCGTGGCTACACCTTC. Protein sequence: CATSPTREGKFRGYTF.

This chain joins TRBV19 and TRBJ2-3; possible D gene TRBD1, 6 bases. Germline lookup yields CDR1 LNHDA and CDR2 SQIVND (reference sequence). This CDR3 has 15 residues. The V and J ends lost 4 bases and 4 bases respectively, with 15 bases between them. DNA for the CDR3: TGTGCCAGTAGTACCTTGACCAACAGGGCAGATACGCAGTATTTT. Residues: CASSTLTNRADTQYF.

This chain connects TRBV4-3 to TRBJ1-3; D not certain. V was cut by 3 bases and J by 0 bases, with 15 bases left in between. The V gene's germline CDR1 is LGHNA and CDR2 YSLEER. CDR3 length: 17 residues. The CDR3 is CASSQRQGDYSGNTIYF. CDR3 bases: TGCGCCAGCAGCCAGCGACAAGGCGATTACTCTGGAAACACCATATATTTT.

The chain is built from TRBV6-5 and TRBJ1-6; no definite D call. Germline V gene sequence: CDR1 MNHEY, CDR2 SVGAGI. The CDR3 is 15 residues long. The V end was cut by 4 bases, the J end by 10 bases, with 17 bases between. CDR3 nucleotides: TGTGCCAGCAGTTCAGTCCGAACTCCGGGGTCACCCCTCCACTTT. Its protein is CASSSVRTPGSPLHF.

This rearrangement joins TRBV7-2 to TRBJ1-2; D is undetermined. The CDR3 covers 15 residues. Trimming cost V 0 bases and J 7 bases, with 15 bases left between them. Germline V CDR1 and CDR2: SGHTA, FQGNSA. The CDR3 sequence: CASSLAVGRFIGYTF. The CDR3 bases are TGTGCCAGCAGCTTAGCGGTCGGCAGGTTCATTGGCTACACCTTC.

The chain combines TRBV28 with TRBJ1-2; TRBD1 matches 7 bases. This CDR3 contains 15 residues. The trim removed 10 bases at V and 1 base at J, leaving 12 bases unmatched. CDR1 and CDR2 from the germline V gene are MDHEN and SYDVKM. CDR3 sequence reads: CATNLNRGLNYGYTF. The CDR3 region has the DNA TGTGCCACCAATCTTAACAGGGGACTTAACTATGGCTACACCTTC.

V gene TRBV18 combines with J gene TRBJ2-3, with TRBD1 matching over 8 bases. V lost 6 bases and J lost 1; bases outside the gene matches: 6. This CDR3 is built from 15 residues. The germline gives CDR1 KGHSH, CDR2 LQKENI. Here the CDR3 DNA reads TGTGCCAGCTCGATCGGACAGGGTGGCACAGATACGCAGTATTTT. Its translation is CASSIGQGGTDTQYF.

The chain couples TRBV20-1 to TRBJ2-7, with D possibly being TRBD1 (6 bases). The germline V gene has CDR1 DFQATT and CDR2 SNEGSKA (reference sequence). The CDR3 is 13 amino acids. The V gene lost 3 bases and the J gene lost 4 bases, with 13 bases spanning the gap. CDR3 loop: CSASNFQGYEQYF. The CDR3, as DNA: TGCAGTGCTAGTAACTTCCAGGGGTACGAGCAGTACTTC.

CDR3 DNA sequence: TGTGCCAGCAGCTTATCAGGGGGGTCCTACAATGAGCAGTTCTTC. It specifies CASSLSGGSYNEQFF. The chain uses TRBV7-6 and TRBJ2-1; D is perhaps TRBD1 (7 bases). The CDR3 loop spans 15 amino acids. The germline V gene encodes CDR1 SGHVS and CDR2 FNYEAQ. The V and J ends lost 2 bases and 1 base respectively, with 9 bases between them.

The chain uses TRBV30 and TRBJ2-7, with D possibly matching TRBD2 (6 bases). The CDR3 totals 14 residues. CDR1 is GTSNPN and CDR2 is SVGIG in the germline V gene (reference sequence). V lost 1 base to trimming and J lost 1 base, with 11 bases between them. CDR3 loop: CAWSDGGKSYEQYF. CDR3 DNA: TGTGCCTGGAGTGATGGAGGGAAGTCCTACGAGCAGTACTTC.

The V gene is TRBV29-1, the J gene TRBJ2-5; 10 bases are shared with TRBD1. CDR1 and CDR2 (germline): SQVTM, ANQGSEA. This CDR3 is 13 amino acids long. Trimming took 6 bases from V and 5 from J; bases not matched to a gene: 6. CDR3 sequence (DNA): TGCAGCGTGGGACAGGGGATTGGGGAGACCCAGTACTTC. It yields the protein CSVGQGIGETQYF.

This clone showed up just once. J is TRBJ1-2 and V is TRBV7-9; D might be TRBD1 (6 bases). V dropped 5 bases and J dropped 2 bases, with 21 bases sitting between them. The CDR3 is made up of 17 amino acids. Germline values: CDR1 SEHNR, CDR2 FQNEAQ (reference sequence). The CDR3 nucleotides are TGTGCCAGCAGCCTTGTGCTGGGACATACACCGAACTATGGCTACACCTTC. Amino acid sequence: CASSLVLGHTPNYGYTF.

The gene calls are TRBV12-3 or TRBV12-4 and TRBJ2-7; D perhaps matches TRBD2 (5 bases). The CDR3 totals 13 residues. Trimming pared 3 bases from V and 3 bases from J, leaving 9 bases between. The CDR3 bases are TGTGCCAGCAGTTTTGGTGGGAGCTACGAGCAGTACTTC. Protein product: CASSFGGSYEQYF.

This clone has a single count. The rearrangement uses TRBV6-2 or TRBV6-3 and TRBJ1-5; D gene unclear. V was pared by 2 bases and J by 5 bases, with 10 bases between. The CDR3 sequence is 14 residues long. CDR1 is MNHEY, CDR2 SVGEGT, per germline. CDR3 sequence: CASSYGQNHQPQHF. The DNA of the CDR3 is TGTGCCAGCAGTTACGGGCAGAACCATCAGCCCCAGCATTTT.

The chain joins TRBV3-1 (or the pseudogene TRBV3-2) to TRBJ1-4; the D gene is possibly TRBD1 (6 bases). Trimming cost V 3 bases and J 8 bases, with 13 bases left between them. The CDR3 totals 14 residues. Germline V gene lookup returns CDR1 LGHDT and CDR2 YNNKEL (reference sequence). The CDR3 loop reads CASSHAGGKEKLFF. In DNA, the CDR3 is TGTGCCAGCAGCCATGCTGGGGGCAAGGAAAAACTGTTTTTT.

This chain's CDR3 is CSVDSGQGLYEQYF. The DNA for the CDR3 is TGCAGCGTTGACTCGGGACAAGGCCTTTACGAGCAGTACTTC. This rearrangement joins TRBV29-1 to TRBJ2-7; a weak D match, TRBD1 (6 bases). The CDR3 has 14 amino acids. Germline loops: CDR1 SQVTM, CDR2 ANQGSEA. Trimming cost V 3 bases and J 4 bases, with 16 bases left between them.

V and J are TRBV5-1 and TRBJ1-1; 7 bases are a match to TRBD1. This CDR3 spans 15 amino acids. V lost 4 bases to trimming and J lost 4 bases; unmatched junction nucleotides: 10. Germline V lookup: CDR1 SGHRS, CDR2 YFSETQ. CDR3 sequence: CASSRLGQAPTEAFF. In nucleotides, the CDR3 is TGCGCCAGCAGCCGCCTCGGACAGGCACCCACTGAAGCTTTCTTT.

V gene TRBV5-8 combines with J gene TRBJ1-2, with D uncertain. The CDR3 has 12 residues. Germline loops: CDR1 SGHTS, CDR2 YDEGEE. The germline V and J ends were trimmed by 5 bases and 5 bases, with 10 bases remaining between them. The CDR3: CASSRSYYGYTF. In DNA form, the CDR3 reads TGTGCCAGCAGTCGGAGCTATTATGGCTACACCTTC.

This rearrangement joins TRBV7-9 to TRBJ2-1, with a weak D call TRBD1 (5 bases). Germline CDR1 reads SEHNR; CDR2 reads FQNEAQ (reference sequence). V gave up 0 bases and J gave up 0 bases, with 12 bases separating them. The CDR3 length is 17 residues. DNA of the CDR3: TGTGCCAGCAGCTTAGCGGGCGGAACAGGCTCCTACAATGAGCAGTTCTTC. Encoded protein: CASSLAGGTGSYNEQFF.